A single sample gave rise to the 20 T cell receptor beta chains below, sequenced in a study of identical twins. TCRdb re-derived calls from the 5' RACE reads in MiXCR, one entry per CDR3 protein. Seen here are under 500,000 distinct CDR3 sequences, roughly an eighth observed once, and the top ten hold 0.98%. These data were likewise used in another study, on yellow fever vaccine responses in identical twins.

The source material was CD4+ T cells sorted from blood. These receptors originate from a woman aged 18-35 years in good health.

This clonotype was counted many times. The gene calls are TRBV29-1 and TRBJ2-7; unclear D gene. The V gene's germline CDR1 is SQVTM and CDR2 ANQGSEA. Trimming removed 7 bases from V and 1 base from J, with 11 bases in between. This CDR3 contains 12 residues. The CDR3 sequence: CSATSLSYEQYF. DNA of the CDR3: TGCAGCGCCACGAGCCTTTCCTACGAGCAGTACTTC.

This clonotype was detected a few times. One junction end does not reproduce the germline sequence, and a read error may be involved. The rearrangement uses TRBV25-1 and TRBJ2-1; D gene unclear. CDR3 size: 14 residues. Germline assignment: CDR1 MGHDK and CDR2 SYGVNS. CDR3 in amino acids: CASSEYGPLNGQFF. CDR3 bases: TGTGCCAGCAGTGAATATGGGCCACTGAATGGGCAGTTCTTC.

This chain joins TRBV18 and TRBJ1-6; 7 bases fit TRBD1. The CDR3 sequence is 14 residues long. Germline CDR1 reads KGHSH; CDR2 reads LQKENI. Trimming cost V 4 bases and J 7 bases; bases outside gene matches: 4. For the CDR3, the DNA is TGTGCCAGCTCACACGGGACAGAAAATTCACCCCTCCACTTT. It codes for CASSHGTENSPLHF.

This clonotype was seen ten or more times. This sequence joins TRBV12-3 or TRBV12-4 and TRBJ2-3, with D uncertain. Trimming removed 4 bases from V and 0 bases from J, with 8 bases in between. The CDR3 covers 14 residues. In nucleotides, the CDR3 is TGTGCCAGCAGTTCCGGCCGGAGCACAGATACGCAGTATTTT. It encodes CASSSGRSTDTQYF.

This clonotype was counted between two and nine times. The chain has TRBV7-9 and TRBJ1-2, with TRBD1 as a possible D gene (5 bases). V lost 1 base and J 7 bases, leaving 10 bases between the germline ends. The CDR3 totals 13 residues. The V gene's germline CDR1 is SEHNR and CDR2 FQNEAQ (reference sequence). The CDR3 spells CASSLEAGPGYTF. CDR3 DNA sequence: TGTGCCAGCAGCTTAGAAGCGGGACCTGGCTACACCTTC.

This clonotype occurred a few times. The rearrangement joins TRBV28 to TRBJ2-1; 8 bases match TRBD1. Germline V CDR1 and CDR2: MDHEN, SYDVKM. The CDR3 extends over 12 amino acids. With V trimmed by 1 base and J by 13 bases, 3 bases remained unmatched. The CDR3 nucleotides read TGTGCCAGCAGTTTATACGGACAGGGCCAGTTCTTC. Amino acid sequence: CASSLYGQGQFF.

This clonotype showed up just a few times. The rearrangement uses TRBV6-5 and TRBJ2-1; 14 bases match TRBD2. The trim removed 0 bases at V and 10 bases at J, leaving 11 bases unmatched. This CDR3 has 18 residues. Germline-derived CDR1 and CDR2 are MNHEY and SVGAGI. As DNA, the CDR3 is TGTGCCAGCAGTTACTCACTGAGGGGGACTAGCGGGAGTCGGGAGCAGTTCTTC. Translating it yields CASSYSLRGTSGSREQFF.

This clonotype was observed a few times. The chain links TRBV7-9 to TRBJ1-3, with TRBD1 matching 7 bases. The CDR3 has 15 residues. The trim removed 4 bases at V and 3 bases at J, leaving 6 bases unmatched. Germline lookup yields CDR1 SEHNR and CDR2 FQNEAQ (reference sequence). The CDR3 sequence is CASSSDRVGGNTIYF. The CDR3 DNA is TGTGCCAGCAGCTCCGACAGGGTTGGTGGAAACACCATATATTTT.

This clonotype was seen only a few times. The chain links TRBV19 to TRBJ2-2; D assignment may be TRBD1 or TRBD2 (5 bases each). Germline loops: CDR1 LNHDA, CDR2 SQIVND (reference sequence). Trimming took 7 bases from V and 1 from J, leaving 10 bases between them. CDR3 length: 14 amino acids. CDR3 protein: CASMGVLNTGELFF. The CDR3 nucleotides read TGTGCCAGTATGGGGGTGTTGAACACCGGGGAGCTGTTTTTT.

This clonotype came up a few times. V and J are TRBV18 and TRBJ2-4; 12 nucleotides match TRBD2. The CDR3 totals 16 residues. The trim removed 5 bases at V and 5 bases at J, leaving 7 bases unmatched. Germline V CDR1 and CDR2: KGHSH, LQKENI. The CDR3 sequence is CASSTSLAGGENIQYF. The CDR3 nucleotides read TGTGCCAGCTCAACGTCACTAGCGGGAGGCGAAAACATTCAGTACTTC.

This clonotype has just a few counts. This sequence joins TRBV29-1 and TRBJ2-3, with D unclear. This CDR3 region has 14 residues. From germline, CDR1 is SQVTM and CDR2 ANQGSEA. V lost 2 bases, J lost 2 bases, and 11 bases lay in between. The CDR3 DNA follows: TGCAGCGTTGAACCCCCTATCCCCACAGATACGCAGTATTTT. This translates into CSVEPPIPTDTQYF.

In DNA form, the CDR3 reads TGTGCCAGCAGTTACACCGGACAGGGGGACACCAAAAACATTCAGTACTTC. Protein: CASSYTGQGDTKNIQYF. The rearrangement joins TRBV28 to TRBJ2-4; 10 positions agree with TRBD1. Germline values: CDR1 MDHEN, CDR2 SYDVKM. The CDR3 has 17 residues. The V and J ends lost 4 bases and 2 bases, in that order; junction bases with no gene match: 8.

This clonotype has just a few counts. The chain carries TRBV7-2 and TRBJ2-3; the D gene is possibly TRBD2 (5 bases). CDR1 and CDR2 (germline): SGHTA, FQGNSA. The CDR3 is 16 amino acids. V lost 5 bases, J lost 0 bases, and 15 bases lay in between. Here the CDR3 DNA reads TGTGCCAGCAGCCCATGGACTCGGACTAGCACAGATACGCAGTATTTT. Its translation: CASSPWTRTSTDTQYF.

The table lists this clonotype with a few counts. The rearrangement links TRBV20-1 to TRBJ1-6; 9 nucleotides match TRBD1. This CDR3 has 14 residues. V lost 2 bases to trimming and J lost 6 bases; unmatched junction nucleotides: 2. The germline V gene encodes CDR1 DFQATT and CDR2 SNEGSKA (reference sequence). The CDR3, as DNA: TGCAGTGCTAGAAAGACAGGGGGTAATTCACCCCTCCACTTT. This translates into CSARKTGGNSPLHF.

This clonotype was counted between two and nine times. The chain uses TRBV3-1 and TRBJ2-5; perhaps TRBD1 as D (5 bases). The CDR3 runs to 15 residues. The germline gives CDR1 LGHDT, CDR2 YNNKEL (reference sequence). The germline V and J ends were trimmed by 0 bases and 6 bases, with 14 bases remaining between them. The chain's CDR3 is CASSQESQRGKTQYF. The CDR3 nucleotides are TGTGCCAGCAGCCAAGAGAGCCAAAGGGGAAAGACCCAGTACTTC.

This clonotype was detected a few times. The rearrangement uses TRBV3-1 and TRBJ2-3; no reliable D call. This CDR3 is 16 amino acids long. The V and J ends lost 1 base and 3 bases respectively, with 14 bases between them. The germline gives CDR1 LGHDT, CDR2 YNNKEL (reference sequence). The CDR3 DNA reads as TGTGCCAGCAGCCAAGCTCCGGTGGGGATAACAGATACGCAGTATTTT. It specifies CASSQAPVGITDTQYF.

This clonotype was picked up many times. The chain uses TRBV3-1 and TRBJ1-5; D is undetermined. V was pared by 0 bases and J by 7 bases, with 10 bases between. Germline CDR1 is LGHDT and CDR2 is YNNKEL (reference sequence). The CDR3 has 14 residues. This CDR3 is CASSQDSTSQPQHF. The CDR3 nucleotides are TGTGCCAGCAGCCAAGATTCTACGAGCCAGCCCCAGCATTTT.

This chain links TRBV24-1 with TRBJ2-7; D possibly corresponds to TRBD1 (5 bases). CDR3 size: 13 residues. The germline gives CDR1 KGHDR, CDR2 SFDVKD. V was shortened by 4 bases and J by 4 bases, with 10 bases between the two germline ends. CDR3 nucleotides: TGTGCCACCAGTGACCCCCCAGGGTACGAGCAGTACTTC. It specifies CATSDPPGYEQYF.

In its sample, this clonotype was seen a few times. The chain employs TRBV10-3 and TRBJ2-2; 9 positions match TRBD1. This CDR3 contains 15 residues. Per germline, CDR1 ENHRY and CDR2 SYGVKD. Trimming at V came to 2 bases and at J to 9 bases, leaving 7 bases not matched to a gene. The CDR3 spells CAISEGTGKGWELFF. The CDR3 bases are TGTGCCATCAGTGAGGGGACAGGGAAAGGATGGGAGCTGTTTTTT.

For this clonotype: A much larger clone lies a single base off, so this may be a read error. The chain has TRBV24-1 and TRBJ2-4; 7 positions match TRBD2. The CDR3 contains 18 residues. Per the germline V gene, CDR1 is KGHDR and CDR2 is SFDVKD. The CDR3 reads CATGDLSASGDPRNIQYF. Written as DNA, the CDR3 is TGTGCCACCGGTGATTTGTCGGCTAGCGGAGATCCAAGGAACATTCAGTACTTC.